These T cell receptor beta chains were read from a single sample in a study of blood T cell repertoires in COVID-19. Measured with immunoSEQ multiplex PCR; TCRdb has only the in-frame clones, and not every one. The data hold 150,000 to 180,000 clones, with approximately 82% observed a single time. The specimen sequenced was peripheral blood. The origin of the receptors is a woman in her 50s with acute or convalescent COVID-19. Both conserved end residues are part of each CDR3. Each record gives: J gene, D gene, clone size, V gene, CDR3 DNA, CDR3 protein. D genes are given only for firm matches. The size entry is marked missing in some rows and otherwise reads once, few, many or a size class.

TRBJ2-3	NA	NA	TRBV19	TGTGCCAGTAGTGCCGGAGATACGCAGTATTTT	CASSAGDTQYF
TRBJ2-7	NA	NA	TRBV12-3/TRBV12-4	TGTGCCAGCAGTTCGCGAGAGGGATCCGAGCAGTACTTC	CASSSREGSEQYF
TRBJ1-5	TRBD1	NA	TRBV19	TGTGCCAGTAGCCTGCTATCTTTCTACACAGGGGATCAGCCCCAGCATTTT	CASSLLSFYTGDQPQHF
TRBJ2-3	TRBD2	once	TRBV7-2	TGTGCCAGTAGCTTAAGGGGCGGGGGGCGCACAGATACGCAGTATTTT	CASSLRGGGRTDTQYF
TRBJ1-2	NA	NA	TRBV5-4	TGTGCCAGCAGTATGGACAGCAACTATGGCTACACCTTC	CASSMDSNYGYTF
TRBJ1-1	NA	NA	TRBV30	TGTGCCTGGCTCCCGCGAGGGCCGAACACTGAAGCTTTCTTT	CAWLPRGPNTEAFF
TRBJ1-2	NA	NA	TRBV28	TGTGCCAGCAGTTTATCAGGCCCCCCTCTCTATGGCTACACCTTC	CASSLSGPPLYGYTF
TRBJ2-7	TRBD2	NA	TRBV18	TGTGCCAGCTCACCGGGACTAGATGTCCACGAGCAGTACTTC	CASSPGLDVHEQYF
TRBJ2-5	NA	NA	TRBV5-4	TGTGCCAGCAGCAGCGCGGGCTACCAAGAGACCCAGTACTTC	CASSSAGYQETQYF
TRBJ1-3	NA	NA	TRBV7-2	TGTGCCAGCAGCTTGGGACTTAGAGGAAACACCATATATTTT	CASSLGLRGNTIYF
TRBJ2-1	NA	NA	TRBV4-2	TGTGCCAGCAGCCAACTGACTAACGGAGCGGATGAGCAGTTCTTC	CASSQLTNGADEQFF
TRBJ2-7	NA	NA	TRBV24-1	TGTGCCACCAGTGACACCGGCGCCGGGGCCTACGAGCAGTACTTC	CATSDTGAGAYEQYF
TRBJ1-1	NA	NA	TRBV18	TGTGCCAGCTCACCACGGCAGGAGAACACTGAAGCTTTCTTT	CASSPRQENTEAFF
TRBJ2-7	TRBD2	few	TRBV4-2	TGTGCCAGCAGCCAGGAGCTAGCGGGGGGGAGCTCCTACGAGCAGTACTTC	CASSQELAGGSSYEQYF
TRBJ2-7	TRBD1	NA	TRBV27	TGTGCCAGCAGTTTATCCCGGACAGGGGGGTCCTACGAGCAGTACTTC	CASSLSRTGGSYEQYF
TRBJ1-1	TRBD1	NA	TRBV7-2	TGTGCCAGCAGCTCACAGGGGGCAACTGAAGCTTTCTTT	CASSSQGATEAFF
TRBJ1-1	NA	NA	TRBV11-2	TGTGCCAGCAGCTTAGACAGATTTGGGGAGACTTTCTTT	CASSLDRFGETFF
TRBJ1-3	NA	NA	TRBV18	TGTGCCAGCTCACCAACGGTCTCTGGAAACACCATATATTTT	CASSPTVSGNTIYF
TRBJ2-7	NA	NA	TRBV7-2	TGTGCCAGCAGCTTAATCAAGCTCCAAAACGAGCAGTACTTC	CASSLIKLQNEQYF
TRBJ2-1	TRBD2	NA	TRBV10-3	TGTGCCATCAGTTTAGCGGGGACCCAGGTATACAATGAGCAGTTCTTC	CAISLAGTQVYNEQFF
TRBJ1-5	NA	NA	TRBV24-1	TGTGCCACCAGTGATTTGATGCAGGGATTTTATAGCAATCAGCCCCAGCATTTT	CATSDLMQGFYSNQPQHF
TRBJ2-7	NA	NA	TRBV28	TGTGCCAGCAGTCCTCCCGGGAATTCCTACGAGCAGTACTTC	CASSPPGNSYEQYF
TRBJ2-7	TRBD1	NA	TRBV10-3	TGTGCCATCAGTGGGCCTGGACAGGGTACCTACGAGCAGTACTTC	CAISGPGQGTYEQYF
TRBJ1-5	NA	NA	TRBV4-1	TGCGCCAGCAGCCAACTCACAGGGTTTGGCAATCAGCCCCAGCATTTT	CASSQLTGFGNQPQHF
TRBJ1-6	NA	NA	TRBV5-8	TGTGCCAGCAGCTTGGGTCAGGGAAGTCAACATTCACCCCTCCACTTT	CASSLGQGSQHSPLHF
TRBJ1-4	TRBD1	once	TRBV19	TGTGCCAGTACCCAGGGGGCAGCTAATGAAAAACTGTTTTTT	CASTQGAANEKLFF
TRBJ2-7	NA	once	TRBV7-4	TGTGCCAGCAGCCCCGCGGGGGCAGGGATCTACGAGCAGTACTTC	CASSPAGAGIYEQYF
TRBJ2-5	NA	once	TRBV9	TGTGCCAGCAGCGAGGCCCAGGGAGAGACCCAGTACTTC	CASSEAQGETQYF
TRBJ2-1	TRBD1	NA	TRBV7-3	TGTGCCAGCAGCCCAGGGGGCGCCGGATTTTCTTACAATGAGCAGTTCTTC	CASSPGGAGFSYNEQFF
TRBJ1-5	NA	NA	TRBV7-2	TGTGCCAGCAGCTTAGGAACAAGGGGGTCGGGTCAGCCCCAGCATTTT	CASSLGTRGSGQPQHF
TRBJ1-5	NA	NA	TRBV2	TGTGCCAGCAGTGATACAGATCAGCCCCAGCATTTT	CASSDTDQPQHF
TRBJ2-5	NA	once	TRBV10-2	TGCGCCAGCAGTCCCCCGGTTCACGGCGGAGAGACCCAGTACTTC	CASSPPVHGGETQYF
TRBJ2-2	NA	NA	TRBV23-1	TGCGCCAGCAGTCAATCTGTCGGGGGGCGAATCACCGGGGAGCTGTTTTTT	CASSQSVGGRITGELFF
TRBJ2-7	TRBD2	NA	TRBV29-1	TGCAGCGTTGAACGGGAGGGCGGGAGAGCCTACGAGCAGTACTTC	CSVEREGGRAYEQYF
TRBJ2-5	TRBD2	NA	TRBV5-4	TGTGCCAGCAGCAACAAACTAGCGGTACAAGAGACCCAGTACTTC	CASSNKLAVQETQYF
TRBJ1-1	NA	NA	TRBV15	TGTGCCACCAGCAGAGCTAGAGACAGGAGGTCTGAAGCTTTCTTT	CATSRARDRRSEAFF
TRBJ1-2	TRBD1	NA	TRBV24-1	TGTGCCACCAGTGGGATGGCCGACAGGGTCTATGGCTACACCTTC	CATSGMADRVYGYTF
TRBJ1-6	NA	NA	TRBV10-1	TGCGCCAGCAACACAGCCTCAAATTCACCTCTCCACTTT	CASNTASNSPLHF
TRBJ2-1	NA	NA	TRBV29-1	TGCAGCGCTGAAGTGGCGGGGTACAATGAGCAGTTCTTC	CSAEVAGYNEQFF
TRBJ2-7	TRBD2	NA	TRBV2	TGTGCCAGCAGTCCCCCCGGGACTAGCGGCTACGAGCAGTACTTC	CASSPPGTSGYEQYF
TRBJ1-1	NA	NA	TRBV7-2	TGTGCCAGCAGCAAGGGCAGGGGCAGAGGCACTGAAGCTTTCTTT	CASSKGRGRGTEAFF
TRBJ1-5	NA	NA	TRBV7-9	TGTGCCAGCAGCAGTAGCATAGGCCGGGAAACCCAGCATTTT	CASSSSIGRETQHF
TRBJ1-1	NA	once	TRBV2	TGTGCCAGCAGTAAGGAGGGACTGAACACTGAAGCTTTCTTT	CASSKEGLNTEAFF
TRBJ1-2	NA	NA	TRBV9	TGTGCCAGCAGCGAGGCAGGCCCCTATGGCTACACCTTC	CASSEAGPYGYTF
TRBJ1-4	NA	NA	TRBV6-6	TGTGCCAGCAGTTATGGCGGGGCAACTAATGAAAAACTGTTTTTT	CASSYGGATNEKLFF
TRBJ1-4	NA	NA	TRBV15	TGTGCCACCAGCAGAGAAAAAGGGAGAGGGCAACAACTGTTTTTT	CATSREKGRGQQLFF
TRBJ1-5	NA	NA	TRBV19	TGTGCCAGTAGTCCTCCCGACAGACATAGGGGTTTGTCGATAGTCGATCAGCCCCAGCATTTT	CASSPPDRHRGLSIVDQPQHF
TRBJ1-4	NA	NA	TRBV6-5	TGTGCCAGCAGTTACCGTCCAGGTCGAGAAAAACTGTTTTTT	CASSYRPGREKLFF
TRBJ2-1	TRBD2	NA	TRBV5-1	TGCGCCAGCAGCAGTCTCCATAGCGGGGGGAGTACCAATGAGCAGTTCTTC	CASSSLHSGGSTNEQFF
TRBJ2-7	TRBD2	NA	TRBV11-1	TGTGCCAGCAGCAGAGCCGGGACTAGCAAATACGAGCAGTACTTC	CASSRAGTSKYEQYF
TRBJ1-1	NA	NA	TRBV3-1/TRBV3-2	TGTGCCAGCAGCTACCTCTCGACAAGAACGACGAGCACTGAAGCTTTCTTT	CASSYLSTRTTSTEAFF
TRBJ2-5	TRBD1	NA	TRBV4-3	TGCGCCAGCAGCCAGGGACAGGGGGCGGAGACCCAGTACTTC	CASSQGQGAETQYF
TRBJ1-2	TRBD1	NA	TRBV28	TGTGCCAGCAGTTTGACAGGGTATGGCTACACCTTC	CASSLTGYGYTF
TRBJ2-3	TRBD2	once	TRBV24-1	TGTGCCACCAGTGCCGGGACTAGCGGGGCTCTAGGTACGCAGTATTTT	CATSAGTSGALGTQYF
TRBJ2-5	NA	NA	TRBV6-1	TGTGCCAGCAGTGATACAGGGGGAGGGGAGACCCAGTACTTC	CASSDTGGGETQYF
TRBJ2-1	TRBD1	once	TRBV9	TGTGCCAGCAGCGTAGAGGGGGCCACCTACAATGAGCAGTTCTTC	CASSVEGATYNEQFF
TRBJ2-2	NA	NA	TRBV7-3	TGTGCCAGCAGCTTAACGGGGCTAACCCACACCGGGGAGCTGTTTTTT	CASSLTGLTHTGELFF
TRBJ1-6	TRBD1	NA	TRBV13	TGTGCCAGCAGCTTAGGACCAGGACAGGGGAATTCACCCCTCCACTTT	CASSLGPGQGNSPLHF